The 15 T cell receptor beta chains below come from one sample, sequenced in a study of early T cells in non-severe SARS-CoV-2 infection. From the 5' RACE reads, TCRdb called clonotypes with MiXCR, one entry per CDR3 protein. Among approximately 69,000 distinct CDR3 sequences listed, roughly 11% were seen once. This material consisted of whole blood, taken at baseline. These receptors were obtained from an adult who was a healthcare worker with PCR-confirmed SARS-CoV-2 infection or an uninfected control (not recorded which).

Only a few counts were recorded for this clonotype. The chain uses TRBV27 and TRBJ1-5; tentative D call: TRBD1 (5 bases). This CDR3 has 16 residues. Germline CDR1 is MNHEY and CDR2 is SMNVEV (reference sequence). Between the trimmed V and J ends, which lost 3 bases and 3 bases, there was a span of 15 bases. The CDR3 bases are TGTGCCAGCAGTTTCCGCCGGGACGCGATCAATCAGCCCCAGCATTTT. Residues: CASSFRRDAINQPQHF.

This clonotype has a count of ten or more. V usage is TRBV5-1 and J usage is TRBJ2-5, with D perhaps TRBD1 (6 bases). The length of the CDR3 is 14 residues. CDR1 and CDR2 (germline): SGHRS, YFSETQ. The V gene lost 2 bases and the J gene lost 1 base, with 9 bases spanning the gap. The CDR3 DNA sequence: TGCGCCAGCAGCTTTACAGGGATCCAAGAGACCCAGTACTTC. It codes for CASSFTGIQETQYF.

This sequence joins TRBV12-3 or TRBV12-4 and TRBJ2-5, with unresolved D. V was trimmed by 6 bases and J by 5 bases, leaving 16 bases between them. The CDR3 is 14 residues long. The CDR3 DNA reads TGTGCCAGCAGCTCGGCCCGAGACGGGGAGACCCAGTACTTC. It specifies CASSSARDGETQYF.

This clonotype was found many times. J is TRBJ2-5 and V is TRBV28; a weak D match, TRBD1 (6 bases). Trimming pared 5 bases from V and 5 bases from J, leaving 12 bases between. Germline V gene sequence: CDR1 MDHEN, CDR2 SYDVKM. This CDR3 spans 13 amino acids. The CDR3 nucleotides read TGTGCCAGCAGTCCTTGGACAGTCGAGACCCAGTACTTC. Protein: CASSPWTVETQYF.

This clonotype was seen ten or more times. CDR3 nucleotides: TGTGCCTGGAGACGGGGAAGGGCGGGCACAGATACGCAGTATTTT. Translation: CAWRRGRAGTDTQYF. The chain links TRBV30 to TRBJ2-3; tentative D call: TRBD2 (5 bases). V lost 3 bases and J 1 base, leaving 14 bases between the germline ends. Germline V gene data show CDR1 as GTSNPN and CDR2 as SVGIG (reference sequence). This CDR3 comprises 15 residues. Drawing the rest from reference TRBV30 and TRBJ2-3, the complete variable domain is SQTIHQWPATLVQPVGSPLSLECTVEGTSNPNLYWYRQAAGRGLQLLFYSVGIGQISSEVPQNLSASRPQDRQFILSSKKLLLSDSGFYLCAWRRGRAGTDTQYFGPGTRLTVL.

This clonotype was detected many times. The chain links TRBV7-2 to TRBJ2-1; D gene ambiguous. Deletions cut 5 bases from V and 0 bases from J, with 11 bases between. This CDR3 contains 15 residues. Germline lookup yields CDR1 SGHTA and CDR2 FQGNSA. The CDR3, as DNA: TGTGCCAGCAGCGTAAGTTCTAGCTCCTACAATGAGCAGTTCTTC. Translated, it gives CASSVSSSSYNEQFF.

This chain connects TRBV9 to TRBJ2-5; weak D call: TRBD2 (6 bases). V dropped 0 bases and J dropped 5 bases, with 11 bases sitting between them. Looked up from germline, CDR1 is SGDLS and CDR2 is YYNGEE. The length of the CDR3 is 14 residues. The CDR3 DNA reads as TGTGCCAGCAGCGTAGGCATCCGGGGGGAGACCCAGTACTTC. As protein: CASSVGIRGETQYF.

The chain carries TRBV6-2 or TRBV6-3 and TRBJ2-5; 8 nucleotides align to TRBD1. Germline trimming cut 1 base from V and 5 bases from J; bases unmatched to any gene: 3. The CDR3 contains 14 residues. Germline loops: CDR1 MNHEY, CDR2 SVGEGT. The CDR3 is CASSYFGQGETQYF. CDR3 DNA sequence: TGTGCCAGCAGTTACTTCGGACAGGGTGAGACCCAGTACTTC.

CDR3 protein: CASSWGQQETQYF. CDR3 in DNA: TGTGCCAGCAGCTGGGGACAGCAAGAGACCCAGTACTTC. The chain couples TRBV12-3 or TRBV12-4 to TRBJ2-5; 7 nucleotides match TRBD1. This CDR3 is built from 13 residues. V gave up 6 bases and J gave up 2 bases; unmatched junction bases: 3.

This clonotype was seen at least ten times. This chain connects TRBV3-1 to TRBJ2-1; TRBD1 is a possible D gene (6 bases). This CDR3 is built from 15 residues. V lost 0 bases, J lost 4 bases, and 10 bases lay in between. Germline V gives CDR1 LGHDT, CDR2 YNNKEL (reference sequence). CDR3 region: CASSQELGGYNEQFF. The CDR3 DNA is TGTGCCAGCAGCCAAGAATTAGGGGGATACAATGAGCAGTTCTTC.

This clonotype appeared a few times. V gene TRBV13 combines with J gene TRBJ2-5; no firm D call. Trimming cost V 5 bases and J 2 bases, with 6 bases left between them. Germline CDR1 is PRHDT and CDR2 is FYEKMQ (reference sequence). This CDR3 is 12 amino acids long. The DNA for the CDR3 is TGTGCCAGCAGCCCAGAGCAAGAGACCCAGTACTTC. Its translation: CASSPEQETQYF. The variable domain in full, completed from reference TRBV13 and TRBJ2-5, reads AAGVIQSPRHLIKEKRETATLKCYPIPRHDTVYWYQQGPGQDPQFLISFYEKMQSDKGSIPDRFSAQQFSDYHSELNMSSLELGDSALYFCASSPEQETQYFGPGTRLLVL.

This clonotype turned up a few times. J is TRBJ2-5 and V is TRBV24-1; a possible D gene is TRBD1 (6 bases). This CDR3 spans 15 amino acids. CDR1 is KGHDR, CDR2 SFDVKD, per germline. V lost 2 bases, J lost 6 bases, and 15 bases lay in between. The CDR3 loop is CATSDSDRPRKTQYF. The CDR3 coding sequence is TGTGCCACCAGTGATTCAGACAGGCCCAGGAAGACCCAGTACTTC.

This clonotype was counted ten times or more. This chain links TRBV3-1 with TRBJ2-2, with D hard to call. V was shortened by 4 bases and J by 7 bases, with 13 bases between the two germline ends. This CDR3 comprises 14 residues. Germline CDR1 and CDR2: LGHDT and YNNKEL (reference sequence). The CDR3 bases are TGTGCCAGCAGCCCGATCGGAGAGGTCGGGGAGCTGTTTTTT. Its protein product is CASSPIGEVGELFF.

The V gene is TRBV9, the J gene TRBJ1-3; 7 bases map to TRBD1. The CDR3 consists of 14 residues. The germline CDR1 and CDR2 sequences are SGDLS and YYNGEE. V lost 4 bases to trimming and J lost 3 bases; unmatched junction nucleotides: 4. The CDR3 coding sequence is TGTGCCAGCAGCCCACAGGGGTTTGGAAACACCATATATTTT. It translates to CASSPQGFGNTIYF.

The chain has TRBV7-8 and TRBJ2-7; TRBD2 agrees at 8 bases. The CDR3 runs 14 residues. From germline, CDR1 is SGHVS and CDR2 FQNEAQ. Trimming cost V 5 bases and J 2 bases; bases outside gene matches: 5. The CDR3 loop reads CASSPPGLAYEQYF. Here the CDR3 DNA reads TGTGCCAGCAGCCCCCCGGGACTAGCCTACGAGCAGTACTTC.